Presented here are 13 T cell receptor beta chains from one specimen sequenced in a study of siplizumab effects on memory and regulatory T cells. Assay used: immunoSEQ multiplex PCR; TCRdb lists only in-frame clones, some missing. This table holds approximately 50,000 clones, about 93% found once. Material for sequencing was CD8+ T cells sorted from blood. The receptors originated from a human donor in good health.

This clone was recorded only once. This chain connects TRBV6-1 to TRBJ2-4; 7 bases line up with TRBD2. CDR1 MNHNS and CDR2 SASEGT come from the germline V gene. Trimming cost V 2 bases and J 5 bases; bases outside gene matches: 21. CDR3 size: 20 residues. Here the CDR3 DNA reads TGTGCCAGCAGTGAACTTTATACTAGCGAGTATCTCCAAGTGGAAAACATTCAGTACTTC. It encodes CASSELYTSEYLQVENIQYF.

The chain joins TRBV25-1 to TRBJ2-7; TRBD1 agrees at 10 bases. Germline CDR1 reads MGHDK; CDR2 reads SYGVNS. Trimming removed 6 bases from V and 7 bases from J; junction bases left unmatched: 9. This CDR3 spans 14 amino acids. The CDR3 spells CASSRDRGLMEQYF. The CDR3 bases are TGTGCCAGCAGCCGGGACAGGGGTTTAATGGAGCAGTACTTC.

The V gene is TRBV11-2, the J gene TRBJ1-2, with D perhaps matching TRBD1 (6 bases). The CDR3 loop spans 16 amino acids. Germline CDR1 and CDR2: SGHAT and FQNNGV. V dropped 4 bases and J dropped 3 bases, with 18 bases sitting between them. CDR3 DNA: TGTGCCAGCAGCTCGTATCAGGACAGAAGGGACTATGGCTACACCTTC. This encodes CASSSYQDRRDYGYTF.

Here the CDR3 reads CASSLVGASYGNTIYF. CDR3 DNA sequence: TGTGCCAGCAGCTTAGTAGGGGCATCGTATGGAAACACCATATATTTT. This chain joins TRBV7-9 and TRBJ1-3; the D gene is possibly TRBD1 (5 bases). Per the germline V gene, CDR1 is SEHNR and CDR2 is FQNEAQ (reference sequence). V lost 1 base and J 3 bases, leaving 13 bases between the germline ends. The CDR3 totals 16 residues.

The V and J genes are TRBV14 and TRBJ2-1, with D tentatively TRBD2 (5 bases). Germline V CDR1 and CDR2: SGHDN, FVKESK. V was trimmed by 0 bases and J by 0 bases, leaving 12 bases between them. The length of the CDR3 is 17 residues. Written as DNA, the CDR3 is TGTGCCAGCAGCCAAGATATGGGGAGAATCTCCTACAATGAGCAGTTCTTC. This encodes CASSQDMGRISYNEQFF.

The rearrangement joins TRBV30 to TRBJ1-5; possible D gene TRBD1, 5 bases. Germline values: CDR1 GTSNPN, CDR2 SVGIG (reference sequence). V lost 1 base and J 4 bases, leaving 8 bases between the germline ends. This CDR3 is 13 amino acids long. DNA of the CDR3: TGTGCCTGGAGTGGACAGCTTAATCAGCCCCAGCATTTT. Its translation is CAWSGQLNQPQHF.

The V call is TRBV7-9, the J call TRBJ2-5, with D tentatively TRBD1 (6 bases). CDR3 size: 15 residues. V was cut by 5 bases and J by 5 bases, with 18 bases left in between. Germline lookup yields CDR1 SEHNR and CDR2 FQNEAQ (reference sequence). The DNA for the CDR3 is TGTGCCAGCAGCCTATGGACAGCTCTATTGGAGACCCAGTACTTC. Its protein is CASSLWTALLETQYF.

The chain has TRBV27 and TRBJ1-2; 9 bases agree with TRBD1. Germline assignment: CDR1 MNHEY and CDR2 SMNVEV (reference sequence). Unmatched junction bases numbered 10, after V lost 5 bases and J lost 3 bases. This CDR3 spans 16 amino acids. The CDR3 nucleotides read TGTGCCAGCAGTATTACCGGGACAGGGAGATACTATGGCTACACCTTC. It encodes CASSITGTGRYYGYTF.

The chain is built from TRBV5-1 and TRBJ2-7; D not resolved. The germline V gene has CDR1 SGHRS and CDR2 YFSETQ. The CDR3 spans 15 residues. Trimming stripped 0 bases from V and 2 bases from J, with 12 bases between. CDR3: CASSLEPRTTYEQYF. The CDR3 DNA sequence: TGCGCCAGCAGCTTGGAGCCAAGGACCACCTACGAGCAGTACTTC.

The chain joins TRBV6-1 to TRBJ2-1, with 7 positions matching TRBD2. The J segment lost 3 bases and the V segment lost 8 bases, leaving 10 bases of the junction unmatched. The CDR3 spans 15 residues. Germline assignment: CDR1 MNHNS and CDR2 SASEGT. The CDR3 spells CASGTLAEHYNEQFF. CDR3 bases: TGTGCCAGCGGGACGCTAGCGGAGCACTACAATGAGCAGTTCTTC.

J is TRBJ2-5 and V is TRBV7-8, with 7 positions matching TRBD2. Trimming at V came to 3 bases and at J to 1 base, leaving 2 bases not matched to a gene. This CDR3 spans 14 amino acids. Germline V gene data show CDR1 as SGHVS and CDR2 as FQNEAQ. DNA for the CDR3: TGTGCCAGCAGCTTCCAGCGGGGCCAAGAGACCCAGTACTTC. Translation gives CASSFQRGQETQYF.

This chain connects TRBV27 to TRBJ2-7, with 7 bases that match TRBD1. The CDR3 loop spans 15 amino acids. V was clipped by 3 bases and J by 5 bases; unmatched bases: 10. Germline values: CDR1 MNHEY, CDR2 SMNVEV (reference sequence). CDR3 in amino acids: CASSLYRTGYDEQYF. The CDR3 DNA follows: TGTGCCAGCAGTTTGTACCGGACAGGTTACGACGAGCAGTACTTC.

The V and J genes are TRBV27 and TRBJ2-2; D ambiguous. The length of the CDR3 is 15 residues. Trimming left V 6 bases short and J 0 bases short, with 11 bases between. Germline-derived CDR1 and CDR2 are MNHEY and SMNVEV (reference sequence). This CDR3 reads CASRRREPNTGELFF. Here the CDR3 DNA reads TGTGCCAGCAGACGTAGAGAACCGAACACCGGGGAGCTGTTTTTT.